The 22 T cell receptor beta chains reported below all come from one sample, sequenced in a study of T cell clones after liver transplantation. Using immunoSEQ multiplex PCR, the repertoire was profiled, and TCRdb retains in-frame clones only, with some absent. Here the sample spans roughly 97,000 clones, around 86% being singletons. The sequences come from CD4+ T cells from blood, collected before liver transplant. The receptors come from a human donor who received a liver transplant.

This chain connects TRBV5-4 to TRBJ1-2; the match to TRBD1 covers 9 bases. The V and J ends lost 4 bases and 4 bases, in that order; junction bases with no gene match: 11. The CDR3 is made up of 16 amino acids. CDR1 SGHNT and CDR2 YYREEE come from the germline V gene (reference sequence). Here the CDR3 reads CASSRTGTGRIYGYTF. In DNA, the CDR3 is TGTGCCAGCAGCCGGACTGGGACAGGGAGAATCTATGGCTACACCTTC.

This clone was detected only a few times. The chain is built from TRBV27 and TRBJ2-1, with 11 nucleotides matching TRBD2. V lost 0 bases, J lost 4 bases, and 11 bases stayed unmatched. CDR1 and CDR2 (germline): MNHEY, SMNVEV (reference sequence). This CDR3 spans 19 amino acids. The CDR3 DNA is TGTGCCAGCAGTTTATCGGCGGGGTTGGGGACTAGCGGATACAATGAGCAGTTCTTC. Its protein product is CASSLSAGLGTSGYNEQFF.

CDR3 sequence (DNA): TGTGCCACTCGGCGGGAGCAGTTCCGAAATGAGCAGTTCTTC. It translates to CATRREQFRNEQFF. This sequence joins TRBV19 and TRBJ2-1, with 7 bases matching TRBD2. Germline lookup yields CDR1 LNHDA and CDR2 SQIVND (reference sequence). The CDR3 has 14 residues. The trim removed 10 bases at V and 7 bases at J, leaving 13 bases unmatched.

The chain links TRBV27 to TRBJ2-7, with D uncertain. Germline V gives CDR1 MNHEY, CDR2 SMNVEV (reference sequence). The CDR3 totals 14 residues. Trimming took off 8 bases at V and 0 bases at J, with 14 bases between the two ends. In DNA, the CDR3 is TGTGCCAGCGGATCTTTACTAAGCTCCTACGAGCAGTACTTC. Translating gives CASGSLLSSYEQYF.

J is TRBJ2-7 and V is TRBV27, with D possibly being TRBD2 (8 bases). V lost 1 base and J lost 2, with 12 bases in between. The CDR3 contains 15 residues. The germline CDR1 and CDR2 sequences are MNHEY and SMNVEV (reference sequence). In DNA form, the CDR3 reads TGTGCCAGCAGTTTATTCGGGAGGGGGCCCTACGAGCAGTACTTC. Encoded protein: CASSLFGRGPYEQYF.

This chain links TRBV7-2 with TRBJ1-5, with D hard to call. Germline CDR1 reads SGHTA; CDR2 reads FQGNSA. There are 13 residues in the CDR3. Trimming stripped 3 bases from V and 1 base from J, with 4 bases between. CDR3 region: CASSFHSNQPQHF. The CDR3 bases are TGTGCCAGCAGCTTTCACAGCAATCAGCCCCAGCATTTT.

V is TRBV5-1 and J is TRBJ2-7; 9 bases agree with TRBD2. The germline V gene encodes CDR1 SGHRS and CDR2 YFSETQ. This CDR3 is 16 amino acids long. J gave up 2 bases and V 2 bases, and 8 bases lay outside the gene matches. CDR3 amino acids: CASSFYFSGSAYEQYF. The CDR3 DNA follows: TGCGCCAGCAGCTTCTACTTTAGCGGGAGTGCCTACGAGCAGTACTTC.

CDR3 nucleotide sequence: TGTGCCAGCAGCTGGGGTCGCGCTGAAGCTTTCTTT. Its translation is CASSWGRAEAFF. The chain recombines TRBV5-6 with TRBJ1-1; D not certain. This CDR3 comprises 12 residues. CDR1 and CDR2 (germline): SGHDT, YYEEEE. Trimming removed 3 bases at V and 6 bases at J, with 9 bases between.

The J gene is TRBJ2-5, the V gene TRBV27, with 8 bases fitting TRBD2. Germline V gives CDR1 MNHEY, CDR2 SMNVEV (reference sequence). V shed 6 bases, J shed 1 base, and the junction held 4 bases outside the gene matches. CDR3 length equals 14 residues. This chain's CDR3 is CASREREIQETQYF. Here the CDR3 DNA reads TGTGCCAGCAGGGAGCGGGAGATCCAAGAGACCCAGTACTTC.

The chain is built from TRBV5-1 and TRBJ2-5, with 8 bases identical to TRBD1. This CDR3 has 15 residues. V gave up 4 bases and J gave up 3 bases; unmatched junction bases: 8. The germline V gene has CDR1 SGHRS and CDR2 YFSETQ. CDR3 nucleotides: TGCGCCAGCAGCCTCATGGGACAGGACGAAGAGACCCAGTACTTC. Translating it yields CASSLMGQDEETQYF.

The chain has TRBV11-1 and TRBJ2-7, with D tentatively TRBD1 (5 bases). CDR1 is SGHAT, CDR2 FQDESV, per germline (reference sequence). The CDR3 spans 13 residues. V shed 6 bases and J shed 5 bases, with 14 bases lying between them. CDR3 sequence (DNA): TGTGCCAGCAGTCCCGACAGTAACCACGAGCAGTACTTC. This sequence encodes CASSPDSNHEQYF.

This clone is a singleton in its sample. The chain has TRBV28 and TRBJ1-4; D unresolved. The V end lost 6 bases, the J end lost 0 bases, and 11 bases lay between the germline ends. Germline lookup yields CDR1 MDHEN and CDR2 SYDVKM. There are 15 residues in the CDR3. In nucleotides, the CDR3 is TGTGCCAGCAGGACCCGCCAGGCAACTAATGAAAAACTGTTTTTT. This encodes CASRTRQATNEKLFF.

The chain joins TRBV11-2 to TRBJ1-3, with a tentative D call TRBD1 (6 bases). Germline V gene sequence: CDR1 SGHAT, CDR2 FQNNGV. The CDR3 extends over 15 amino acids. V lost 5 bases and J lost 4, with 15 bases in between. Here the CDR3 reads CASSLTGFLGNTIYF. CDR3 DNA: TGTGCCAGCAGCCTTACAGGGTTTCTAGGAAACACCATATATTTT.

The chain has TRBV6-5 and TRBJ2-7; tentatively, D is TRBD1 or TRBD2 (6 bases each). This CDR3 is 15 amino acids long. Germline V gene lookup returns CDR1 MNHEY and CDR2 SVGAGI. Trimming shortened V by 6 bases and J by 3 bases, and 18 bases separated the two germline ends. The CDR3 region has the DNA TGTGCCAGCAGCCCCGGGGGCAGGGTGGTCTACGAGCAGTACTTC. This translates into CASSPGGRVVYEQYF.

This chain connects TRBV5-4 to TRBJ1-1, with D maybe TRBD1 (5 bases). CDR3 size: 13 residues. The V gene's germline CDR1 is SGHNT and CDR2 YYREEE (reference sequence). The ends were cut back, 6 bases at V and 2 bases at J, with 11 bases in the middle. This CDR3 reads CASTGRGNTEAFF. CDR3 DNA: TGTGCCAGCACCGGAAGGGGCAACACTGAAGCTTTCTTT.

The chain recombines TRBV9 with TRBJ2-7; 7 bases map to TRBD1. The germline CDR1 and CDR2 sequences are SGDLS and YYNGEE. Trimming at V came to 4 bases and at J to 0 bases, leaving 7 bases not matched to a gene. CDR3 length equals 15 residues. CDR3 protein: CASSSRTGFSYEQYF. The CDR3 DNA is TGTGCCAGCAGCTCCCGGACAGGTTTCTCCTACGAGCAGTACTTC.

As DNA, the CDR3 is TGTGCCAGCAACCCATTTGCTAGCACAGATACGCAGTATTTT. Its translation is CASNPFASTDTQYF. The chain joins TRBV7-2 to TRBJ2-3, with D hard to call. V was clipped by 7 bases and J by 0 bases, with 11 bases between them. The CDR3 has 14 residues. Germline V CDR1 and CDR2: SGHTA, FQGNSA.

V usage is TRBV27 and J usage is TRBJ2-1; TRBD2 agrees at 15 bases. V shed 2 bases, J shed 8 bases, and the junction held 10 bases outside the gene matches. Germline V gives CDR1 MNHEY, CDR2 SMNVEV (reference sequence). The length of the CDR3 is 18 residues. CDR3: CASSLISRTSGRVHEQFF. CDR3 DNA: TGTGCCAGCAGTTTAATATCCCGGACTAGCGGGAGGGTGCATGAGCAGTTCTTC.

The V and J genes are TRBV5-4 and TRBJ2-4, with D maybe TRBD1 (6 bases). Between the trimmed V and J ends, which lost 4 bases and 8 bases, there was a span of 16 bases. Germline values: CDR1 SGHNT, CDR2 YYREEE (reference sequence). CDR3 size: 14 residues. Here the CDR3 DNA reads TGTGCCAGCAGCCCCACGGGACCAGGGGACATTCAGTACTTC. Protein: CASSPTGPGDIQYF.

The chain joins TRBV2 to TRBJ2-1, with 7 nucleotides matching TRBD2. The CDR3 totals 15 residues. V gave up 6 bases and J gave up 0 bases; unmatched junction bases: 5. CDR1 SNHLY and CDR2 FYNNEI come from the germline V gene. The CDR3 is CASREPGGSYNEQFF. In DNA form, the CDR3 reads TGTGCCAGCAGGGAACCGGGGGGCTCCTACAATGAGCAGTTCTTC.

Remarks on this clone: This sample includes further DNA sequences coding for the same CDR3. The V call is TRBV19, the J call TRBJ1-1; D call uncertain. V was trimmed by 3 bases and J by 1 base, leaving 6 bases between them. This CDR3 comprises 13 residues. The germline V gene has CDR1 LNHDA and CDR2 SQIVND (reference sequence). Here the CDR3 DNA reads TGTGCCAGTAGTATTGGTAGGAACACTGAAGCTTTCTTT. Protein: CASSIGRNTEAFF.

This clone was recorded only once. The chain employs TRBV5-4 and TRBJ2-6; 7 bases are a match to TRBD1. Germline CDR1 SGHNT, CDR2 YYREEE (reference sequence). This CDR3 is built from 16 residues. With V trimmed by 4 bases and J by 2 bases, 6 bases remained unmatched. The CDR3 here is CASSIHRGPGANVLTF. In DNA, the CDR3 is TGTGCCAGCAGCATACACAGGGGCCCTGGGGCCAACGTCCTGACTTTC.